The 13 T cell receptor beta chains below were found in one sample sequenced in a study of T cells after yellow fever vaccination. TCRdb processed the 5' RACE reads anew with MiXCR; each CDR3 protein has one entry. The data contain 230,000 or so distinct CDR3 sequences, approximately 3.8% of them singletons. Sequenced here: PBMCs, sampled 15 days after the yellow fever booster vaccination. These receptors came from a man between 18 and 35 years old who received the YFV17D yellow fever vaccine.

This clonotype showed up many times. The chain joins TRBV5-1 to TRBJ2-5; no reliable D call. The CDR3 sequence is 12 residues long. Trimming stripped 4 bases from V and 0 bases from J, with 4 bases between. The germline CDR1 and CDR2 sequences are SGHRS and YFSETQ. The CDR3 is CASSGHQETQYF. For the CDR3, the DNA is TGCGCCAGCAGCGGCCACCAAGAGACCCAGTACTTC.

This clonotype has ten or more counts. V and J are TRBV20-1 and TRBJ1-2; D is ambiguous. The germline V gene has CDR1 DFQATT and CDR2 SNEGSKA (reference sequence). The CDR3 consists of 16 residues. V was shortened by 2 bases and J by 4 bases, with 20 bases between the two germline ends. The CDR3 protein is CSARSAARNSGYGYTF. For the CDR3, the DNA is TGCAGTGCTAGATCGGCTGCGCGGAACAGCGGCTATGGCTACACCTTC.

This clonotype was detected many times. V is TRBV6-2 or TRBV6-3 and J is TRBJ2-4, with TRBD1 matching 9 bases. This CDR3 contains 17 residues. The germline V gene has CDR1 MNHEY and CDR2 SVGEGT. With V trimmed by 0 bases and J by 7 bases, 10 bases remained unmatched. Here the CDR3 reads CASSYSPGQGRGNIQYF. As DNA, the CDR3 is TGTGCCAGCAGTTACTCGCCGGGACAGGGAAGGGGGAACATTCAGTACTTC.

Written as DNA, the CDR3 is TGTGCCAGCAGTTTACGGGGTAGGAACACTGAAGCTTTCTTT. Protein: CASSLRGRNTEAFF. The chain carries TRBV12-3 or TRBV12-4 and TRBJ1-1; D is unclear. The CDR3 loop spans 14 amino acids. With 2 bases removed from V and 1 base from J, the gap between germline ends came to 8 bases.

This clonotype was seen at least ten times. The genes are TRBV2 and TRBJ1-1, with a weak D call TRBD1 (6 bases). Per germline, CDR1 SNHLY and CDR2 FYNNEI. This CDR3 contains 16 residues. V was trimmed by 0 bases and J by 5 bases, leaving 16 bases between them. CDR3 DNA sequence: TGTGCCAGCAGTGAAGCTCGACAGATAGGGGGTACTGAAGCTTTCTTT. Its protein is CASSEARQIGGTEAFF.

Worth noting for this clonotype: With a much larger clone just one base away, this may be a read error. Lacking the conserved final phenylalanine or tryptophan, this CDR3 likely reflects a read error. The chain employs TRBV9 and TRBJ2-7, with D possibly matching TRBD2 (7 bases). Germline V gene sequence: CDR1 SGDLS, CDR2 YYNGEE. The CDR3 extends over 13 amino acids. Trimming stripped 4 bases from V and 9 bases from J, with 17 bases between. CDR3 amino acids: CASSSAGGLRQYL. The DNA for the CDR3 is TGTGCCAGCAGCTCGGCCGGGGGGCTTAGGCAGTACTTG.

The CDR3 bases are TGTGCCAGGTTGAGGGGTAACGGTACCGGGGAGCTGTTTTTT. Encoded protein: CARLRGNGTGELFF. This chain links TRBV6-4 with TRBJ2-2, with D possibly being TRBD1 or TRBD2 (5 bases each). There are 14 residues in the CDR3. The germline V gene has CDR1 MRHNA and CDR2 SNTAGT. V lost 9 bases and J 5 bases, leaving 16 bases between the germline ends.

Many counts were recorded for this clonotype. CDR3 residues: CASSYSMGNQPQHF. CDR3 DNA: TGTGCCAGCAGTTACTCAATGGGCAATCAGCCCCAGCATTTT. V is TRBV6-5 and J is TRBJ1-5; no reliable D call. The length of the CDR3 is 14 residues. Trimming cost V 0 bases and J 2 bases, with 5 bases left between them. Germline V CDR1 and CDR2: MNHEY, SVGAGI.

This clonotype showed up many times. The chain is built from TRBV29-1 and TRBJ2-2, with TRBD1 as a possible D gene (5 bases). CDR3 length: 13 residues. Trimming stripped 7 bases from V and 3 bases from J, with 12 bases between. CDR1 SQVTM and CDR2 ANQGSEA come from the germline V gene. CDR3 region: CSARVIDTGELFF. In nucleotides, the CDR3 is TGCAGCGCCAGGGTTATCGACACCGGGGAGCTGTTTTTT.

This clonotype was observed many times. V gene TRBV24-1 combines with J gene TRBJ2-1; 7 bases agree with TRBD2. Germline V CDR1 and CDR2: KGHDR, SFDVKD. The V segment lost 3 bases and the J segment 0 bases; nucleotides outside the gene matches: 13. The CDR3 runs 19 residues. The CDR3 DNA is TGTGCCACCAGTGATATCGTATTTAGCGGGCCCCCCTCCTACAATGAGCAGTTCTTC. Translating gives CATSDIVFSGPPSYNEQFF.

This clonotype was detected many times. V usage is TRBV19 and J usage is TRBJ1-2; D is uncertain. This CDR3 contains 16 residues. V lost 0 bases and J lost 0, with 11 bases in between. Germline assignment: CDR1 LNHDA and CDR2 SQIVND (reference sequence). The CDR3 sequence: CASSIDQNRANYGYTF. CDR3 nucleotides: TGTGCCAGTAGTATAGATCAGAACAGAGCTAACTATGGCTACACCTTC.

This clonotype was seen repeatedly, ten times or more. The gene calls are TRBV3-1 and TRBJ1-1; 11 bases map to TRBD1. The V gene's germline CDR1 is LGHDT and CDR2 YNNKEL (reference sequence). This CDR3 contains 17 residues. V was pared by 5 bases and J by 5 bases, with 13 bases of the junction left unmatched. The CDR3 DNA reads as TGTGCCAGCAGCGCCGGGACAGGGGGACCGAGCCGGACTGAAGCTTTCTTT. It translates to CASSAGTGGPSRTEAFF.

This clonotype was observed at least ten times. V usage is TRBV24-1 and J usage is TRBJ1-4; a weak D match, TRBD1 (6 bases). CDR1 and CDR2 (germline): KGHDR, SFDVKD. There are 14 residues in the CDR3. The germline V and J ends were trimmed by 4 bases and 7 bases, with 12 bases remaining between them. The CDR3 reads CATSDDTGSEKLFF. The DNA of the CDR3 is TGTGCCACCAGTGACGATACAGGGAGTGAAAAACTGTTTTTT.